Following are 13 T cell receptor beta chains from one sample sequenced in a study of T-cell reconstitution after alpha-beta-depleted transplantation in children. Unique molecular identifiers featured in how the TCRbeta library was prepared. MiXCR, run by TCRdb on the PCR reads, gives a single entry per CDR3 protein. The data show about 980,000 distinct CDR3 sequences, less than 30% seen once. The sample was PBMCs, mostly from graft donor cells, taken 360 days after TCRalphabeta/CD19-depleted stem cell transplant. Source of these receptors: a boy in the first two years of life who had a stem cell transplant for SCID, so the T cells may come from the graft donor.

This clonotype was detected a few times. The chain carries TRBV6-5 and TRBJ2-7; tentatively, D is TRBD1 (6 bases). V shed 2 bases and J shed 3 bases, with 11 bases lying between them. In germline, CDR1 is MNHEY, CDR2 SVGAGI. The length of the CDR3 is 14 residues. The CDR3 bases are TGTGCCAGCAGTTACGGGGACAATTACTACGAGCAGTACTTC. Its translation: CASSYGDNYYEQYF.

Here the CDR3 DNA reads TGTGCCAGCAGTACAGGTCTGACCCCCCTCTATGGCTACACCTTC. It codes for CASSTGLTPLYGYTF. The J gene is TRBJ1-2, the V gene TRBV12-3 or TRBV12-4, with a possible D match to TRBD1 (5 bases). Trimming left V 5 bases short and J 4 bases short, with 17 bases between. This CDR3 region has 15 residues.

The J gene is TRBJ2-1, the V gene TRBV12-3 or TRBV12-4; TRBD2 matches at 7 bases. Losses at the gene ends were 5 bases for V and 2 bases for J; bases not matched to a gene: 6. This CDR3 has 15 amino acids. The CDR3 spells CASSPTSATYNEQFF. The CDR3 coding sequence is TGTGCCAGCAGTCCCACTAGCGCCACCTACAATGAGCAGTTCTTC.

V gene TRBV20-1 combines with J gene TRBJ1-2; TRBD1 agrees at 9 bases. The germline gives CDR1 DFQATT, CDR2 SNEGSKA (reference sequence). V lost 6 bases and J lost 7; bases outside the gene matches: 3. The CDR3 runs 11 residues. The CDR3 reads CSAGTGFGYTF. CDR3 DNA sequence: TGCAGTGCCGGGACAGGGTTTGGCTACACCTTC.

The table lists this clonotype with a few counts. The chain joins TRBV20-1 to TRBJ2-5, with D perhaps being TRBD1 or TRBD2 (5 bases each). V shed 2 bases and J shed 2 bases, with 12 bases lying between them. The CDR3 covers 14 residues. In germline, CDR1 is DFQATT, CDR2 SNEGSKA (reference sequence). The chain's CDR3 is CSARPGTSQETQYF. In DNA, the CDR3 is TGCAGTGCTAGACCCGGGACGTCACAAGAGACCCAGTACTTC.

The V gene is TRBV2, the J gene TRBJ2-3; 13 bases fit TRBD2. With 6 bases clipped from V and 10 bases from J, the junction kept 4 bases outside the gene matches. The CDR3 consists of 13 residues. CDR1 is SNHLY, CDR2 FYNNEI, per germline. CDR3 amino acids: CASRGTSGVSQYF. The CDR3 DNA reads as TGTGCCAGCAGAGGGACTAGCGGGGTTTCGCAGTATTTT.

J is TRBJ2-5 and V is TRBV29-1; 8 bases are shared with TRBD1. The J segment lost 5 bases and the V segment lost 6 bases, leaving 8 bases of the junction unmatched. This CDR3 region has 13 residues. Germline V lookup: CDR1 SQVTM, CDR2 ANQGSEA. CDR3 in amino acids: CSVTSDRAETQYF. CDR3 sequence (DNA): TGCAGCGTCACCTCGGACAGGGCGGAGACCCAGTACTTC.

This clonotype was seen more than once but under ten times. The chain employs TRBV27 and TRBJ2-1; the match to TRBD2 covers 9 bases. The CDR3 loop spans 15 amino acids. The germline V gene has CDR1 MNHEY and CDR2 SMNVEV (reference sequence). The V gene end was trimmed by 2 bases and the J gene end by 10 bases; junction bases not matched to a gene: 9. The CDR3 sequence is CASSLGGGAYVEQFF. The CDR3 DNA sequence: TGTGCCAGCAGTTTAGGCGGGGGGGCCTACGTCGAGCAGTTCTTC.

The chain recombines TRBV7-3 with TRBJ2-1; TRBD1 matches at 7 bases. The CDR3 is made up of 16 amino acids. Germline values: CDR1 SGHTA, CDR2 FQGTGA. V was pared by 1 base and J by 5 bases, with 8 bases of the junction left unmatched. The DNA of the CDR3 is TGTGCCAGCAGCTTAAGAGGGGGCGCAACCGACAATGAGCAGTTCTTC. Its protein product is CASSLRGGATDNEQFF.

For the CDR3, the DNA is TGTGCCAGCAGTTTTCTGAACAGGGTTACCGGGGAGCTGTTTTTT. As protein: CASSFLNRVTGELFF. The chain joins TRBV7-6 to TRBJ2-2, with D tentatively TRBD1 (6 bases). CDR1 and CDR2 (germline): SGHVS, FNYEAQ. Trimming pared 6 bases from V and 5 bases from J, leaving 16 bases between. The CDR3 length is 15 residues.

This clonotype was observed a few times. The chain recombines TRBV15 with TRBJ2-1; TRBD1 or TRBD2 may be the D gene (5 bases each). This CDR3 contains 15 residues. V was shortened by 1 base and J by 0 bases, with 7 bases between the two germline ends. Per germline, CDR1 LNHNV and CDR2 YYDKDF (reference sequence). In DNA form, the CDR3 reads TGTGCCACCAGCAGAGGGGGGAGCTCCTACAATGAGCAGTTCTTC. Translated: CATSRGGSSYNEQFF.

This rearrangement joins TRBV6-6 to TRBJ1-3; possible D gene TRBD1, 5 bases. CDR3 length equals 12 residues. V was shortened by 8 bases and J by 4 bases, with 9 bases between the two germline ends. Germline V gene lookup returns CDR1 MNHNY and CDR2 SVGAGI (reference sequence). The CDR3 DNA follows: TGTGCCAGCCTAGGACACGGAAACACCATATATTTT. Its translation is CASLGHGNTIYF.

The V call is TRBV10-2, the J call TRBJ2-2; unclear D gene. From germline, CDR1 is WSHSY and CDR2 SAAADI. This CDR3 is 15 amino acids long. Trimming took 8 bases from V and 2 from J, leaving 15 bases between them. The CDR3 here is CASLQEKTNTGELFF. As DNA, the CDR3 is TGCGCCAGCCTGCAGGAAAAAACCAACACCGGGGAGCTGTTTTTT.